This TCR beta chain derives from a study of T cell changes during pregnancy in multiple sclerosis. The protocol was immunoSEQ multiplex PCR, while the TCRdb copy is restricted to in-frame clones and leaves out a portion. The table lists some 70,000 clones, 92% of them singletons. Germline assignment: CDR1 PRHDT and CDR2 FYEKMQ (reference sequence). The CDR3 is 15 residues long. The V segment lost 3 bases and the J segment 3 bases; nucleotides outside the gene matches: 7. This chain uses TRBV13 with TRBJ1-1; TRBD1 matches at 7 bases. This specimen consisted of peripheral blood, obtained after pregnancy. The receptor was derived from a female donor in good health, enrolled as a control in a pregnancy study. The CDR3 DNA is TGTGCCAGCAGCTTGACAGGGCTGTGGGACACTGAAGCTTTCTTT. This translates into CASSLTGLWDTEAFF.